Listed below are T cell receptor beta chains from one sample, sequenced in a study of early T cells in non-severe SARS-CoV-2 infection. TCRdb called the 5' RACE reads again in MiXCR, with one record for every CDR3 protein. This sample carries more than 80,000 distinct CDR3 sequences, approximately 11% of them seen once, and the ten largest clones take approximately 5.4%. The sequenced sample was whole blood. These receptors all stem from an adult who was a healthcare worker with PCR-confirmed SARS-CoV-2 infection or an uninfected control (not recorded which). CDR3s include the opening cysteine and the closing phenylalanine or tryptophan. D genes are given only for firm matches. Expanded clones get a size class; other rows say once, few or many, or leave the size out.

>TRBD2|TRBV29-1|few|TRBJ2-7
TGCAGCGTGGGGGAGGATAGCGGGATCCGCTCCTACGAGCAGTACTTC
CSVGEDSGIRSYEQYF
>TRBD1|TRBV6-1|few|TRBJ1-1
TGTGCCAGCAGTCCCCGCCAGACAGGGGCGGCCACTGAAGCTTTCTTT
CASSPRQTGAATEAFF
>NA|TRBV9|NA|TRBJ2-2
TGTGCCAGCAGCGTCCACAGGGACAACACCGGGGAGCTGTTTTTT
CASSVHRDNTGELFF
>NA|TRBV5-1|many|TRBJ2-1
TGCGCCAGCAGCCCTGCGGAAGGGGCCGGCTCCTACAATGAGCAGTTCTTC
CASSPAEGAGSYNEQFF
>TRBD1|TRBV18|many|TRBJ1-1
TGTGCCAGCTCAACCCGACAGGGTAACACTGAAGCTTTCTTT
CASSTRQGNTEAFF
>TRBD1|TRBV10-1|NA|TRBJ2-1
TGCGCCAGCAGTGAGTCGACAGGGGCCTACAATGAGCAGTTCTTC
CASSESTGAYNEQFF
>TRBD2|TRBV11-3|many|TRBJ2-2
TGTGCCAGCAGCCGCGCCGGGACTAAACACACCGGGGAGCTGTTTTTT
CASSRAGTKHTGELFF
>TRBD2|TRBV4-1|NA|TRBJ2-3
TGCGCCAGCAGCCAAGAAGTGCGGGCGGGGGGCACAGATACGCAGTATTTT
CASSQEVRAGGTDTQYF
>NA|TRBV5-1|NA|TRBJ2-3
TGCGCCAGCAGCGGATGGGGCGGCACAGATACGCAGTATTTT
CASSGWGGTDTQYF
>NA|TRBV4-1|many|TRBJ1-1
TGCGCCAGCAGCCAAGTCCAGGGGCCCAACACTGAAGCTTTCTTT
CASSQVQGPNTEAFF
>TRBD1|TRBV7-2|many|TRBJ1-2
TGTGCCAGCAGCTCACTAGGGACAGGGTGGAACTATGGCTACACCTTC
CASSSLGTGWNYGYTF
>NA|TRBV29-1|many|TRBJ1-1
TGCAGCGTTGAAAGTCAGGGGAACACTGAAGCTTTCTTT
CSVESQGNTEAFF
>NA|TRBV2|NA|TRBJ1-1
TGTGTCCGGACCAGTTCCCTGAACACTGAAGCTTTCTTT
CVRTSSLNTEAFF
>NA|TRBV29-1|NA|TRBJ1-4
TGCAGCGTTGGGCAGGGCTCGGAAAAACTGTTTTTT
CSVGQGSEKLFF
>TRBD1|TRBV9|NA|TRBJ1-4
TGTGCCAGCAGCGCGTCACAGGGGGCCTCTAATGAAAAACTGTTTTTT
CASSASQGASNEKLFF
>NA|TRBV19|few|TRBJ2-7
TGTGCCAGTAGTACCAGTTTAGACAGTTCCTACGAGCAGTACTTC
CASSTSLDSSYEQYF
>TRBD1|TRBV7-9|many|TRBJ2-1
TGTGCCAGCAGCGGATGGACAGGGAATGGATACAATGAGCAGTTCTTC
CASSGWTGNGYNEQFF
>NA|TRBV20-1|many|TRBJ1-1
TGCAGTGCTGTCCGGGACACGCTCACTGAAGTTTTCTTT
CSAVRDTLTEVFF
>NA|TRBV5-1|many|TRBJ2-2
TGCGCCAGCAGCTATTTCACCGGGGAGCTGTTTTTT
CASSYFTGELFF
>NA|TRBV5-1|few|TRBJ2-7
TGCGCCAGCAGCTTGTACCCCGGGCAGCCCTACGAGCAGTACTTC
CASSLYPGQPYEQYF
>NA|TRBV7-3|many|TRBJ1-1
TGTGCCAGCAGCCAAATGAACACTGAAGCTTTCTTT
CASSQMNTEAFF
>TRBD1|TRBV20-1|NA|TRBJ2-6
TGCAGTGCTGTCCGGGACAGGGGGTCTGAGGCCAACGTCCTGACTTTC
CSAVRDRGSEANVLTF
>NA|TRBV2|NA|TRBJ2-1
TGTGCCAGCAGCCCCCAGTTCGCCTACAATGAGCAGTTCTTC
CASSPQFAYNEQFF
>TRBD2|TRBV7-6|many|TRBJ2-2
TGTGCCAGCAGCTTAGTGGGACTAGCGGGGAACACCGGGGAGCTGTTTTTT
CASSLVGLAGNTGELFF
>TRBD1|TRBV6-2/TRBV6-3|many|TRBJ2-1
TGTGCCAGCAGAGGGGGCCTTTACAATGAGCAGTTCTTC
CASRGGLYNEQFF
>TRBD2|TRBV5-4|many|TRBJ2-3
TGTGCCAGCAGCGCGGGACTAGCGGGAAGCACAGATACGCAGTATTTT
CASSAGLAGSTDTQYF
>TRBD2|TRBV5-4|few|TRBJ2-3
TGTGCCAGCAGCTTAACGGGGGGTTACGAAGATACGCAGTATTTT
CASSLTGGYEDTQYF
>TRBD1|TRBV4-1|many|TRBJ1-1
TGCGCCAGCAGCCCCGCCGACAGGGGGCGATTGAACACTGAAGCTTTCTTT
CASSPADRGRLNTEAFF
>TRBD1|TRBV30|NA|TRBJ2-1
TGTGCCTGGAGTCCCGGGACAGGACCTCCCGATGAGCAGTTCTTC
CAWSPGTGPPDEQFF
>NA|TRBV2|NA|TRBJ1-5
TGTGCCAGCAGTGAACGCGGGGCGGGCAATCAGCCCCAGCATTTT
CASSERGAGNQPQHF
>NA|TRBV2|NA|TRBJ1-5
TGTGCCAGCAGTGTTGCCTATCAGCCCCAGCATTTT
CASSVAYQPQHF
>TRBD2|TRBV15|NA|TRBJ2-3
TGTGCCACCAGCAGACCATTCACTAGCGGGGCCATGGATACGCAGTATTTT
CATSRPFTSGAMDTQYF
>NA|TRBV9|many|TRBJ2-2
TGTGCCAGCAGCTCCGTGGGCCTTCCTGGGACCGGGGAGCTGTTTTTT
CASSSVGLPGTGELFF
>TRBD1|TRBV2|NA|TRBJ2-1
TGTGCCAGCAGGGACAGGGTCTCCTACAATGAGCAGTTCTTC
CASRDRVSYNEQFF
>TRBD1|TRBV7-8|NA|TRBJ1-5
TGTGCCAGCAGCCCGGACAGGGGAGGGCAGCCCCAGCATTTT
CASSPDRGGQPQHF
>NA|TRBV9|NA|TRBJ1-5
TGTGCCAGCAGCGTAGATCCAGGGCGTGATCAGCCCCAGCATTTT
CASSVDPGRDQPQHF
>NA|TRBV5-1|NA|TRBJ2-3
TGCGCCAGCAGCTTGGCGCCGCTCGCGGGGACAGATACGCAGTATTTT
CASSLAPLAGTDTQYF
>TRBD1|TRBV4-2|NA|TRBJ2-3
TGTGCCAGCAGCCAAGAAGAGGGACAGGACACAGATACGCAGTATTTT
CASSQEEGQDTDTQYF
>TRBD1|TRBV6-6|NA|TRBJ1-2
TGTGCCAGCAGTTACTCGCCCGGGACAGGGGGTGATGGCTACACCTTC
CASSYSPGTGGDGYTF
>NA|TRBV18|many|TRBJ2-6
TGTGCCAGCTCACCAAGGCAGGGTCTCTCCGCCGGGGCCAACGTCCTGACTTTC
CASSPRQGLSAGANVLTF
>TRBD1|TRBV7-9|few|TRBJ1-1
TGTGCCAGCAGCTCCGGACAGGGGGACACTGAAGCTTTCTTT
CASSSGQGDTEAFF
>NA|TRBV29-1|few|TRBJ1-3
TGCAGCGTTGAATATGGAAACACCATATATTTT
CSVEYGNTIYF
>TRBD1|TRBV29-1|few|TRBJ1-1
TGCAGCGTAGACAGGGCGAACACTGAAGCTTTCTTT
CSVDRANTEAFF
>NA|TRBV4-2|NA|TRBJ1-6
TGTGCCAGCAGCCAAGAGTCGCACAGCTATAATTCACCCCTCCACTTT
CASSQESHSYNSPLHF
>NA|TRBV20-1|once|TRBJ1-3
TGCAGTGCTACAGGGTCAGGAAACACCATATATTTT
CSATGSGNTIYF